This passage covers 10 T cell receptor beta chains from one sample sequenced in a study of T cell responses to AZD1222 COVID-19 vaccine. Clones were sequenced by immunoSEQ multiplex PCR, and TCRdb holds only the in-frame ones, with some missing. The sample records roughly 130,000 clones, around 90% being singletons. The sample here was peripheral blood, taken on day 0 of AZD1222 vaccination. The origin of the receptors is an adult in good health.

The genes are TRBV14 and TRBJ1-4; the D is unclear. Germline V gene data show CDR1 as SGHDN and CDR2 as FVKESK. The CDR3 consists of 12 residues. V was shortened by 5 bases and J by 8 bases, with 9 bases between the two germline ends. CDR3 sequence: CASSESSEKLFF. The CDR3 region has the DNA TGTGCCAGCAGCGAAAGCTCGGAAAAACTGTTTTTT.

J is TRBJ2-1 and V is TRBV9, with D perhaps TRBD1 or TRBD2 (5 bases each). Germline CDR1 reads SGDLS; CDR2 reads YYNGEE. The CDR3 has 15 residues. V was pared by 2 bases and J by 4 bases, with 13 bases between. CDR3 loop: CASSVRDRLYNEQFF. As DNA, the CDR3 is TGTGCCAGCAGCGTTAGGGACCGTTTATACAATGAGCAGTTCTTC.

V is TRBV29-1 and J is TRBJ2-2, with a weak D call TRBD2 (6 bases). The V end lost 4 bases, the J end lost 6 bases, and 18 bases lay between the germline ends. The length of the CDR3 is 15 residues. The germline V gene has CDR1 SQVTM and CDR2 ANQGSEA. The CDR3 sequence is CSVVGLAPIAGELFF. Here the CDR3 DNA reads TGCAGCGTTGTCGGGCTAGCGCCCATCGCCGGGGAGCTGTTTTTT.

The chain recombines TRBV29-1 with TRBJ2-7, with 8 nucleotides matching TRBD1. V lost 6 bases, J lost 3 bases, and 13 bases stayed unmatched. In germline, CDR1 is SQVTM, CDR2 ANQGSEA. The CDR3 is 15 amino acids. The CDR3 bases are TGCAGCGTGAGATCACAGGGGGTAGTTGGCTACGAGCAGTACTTC. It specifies CSVRSQGVVGYEQYF.

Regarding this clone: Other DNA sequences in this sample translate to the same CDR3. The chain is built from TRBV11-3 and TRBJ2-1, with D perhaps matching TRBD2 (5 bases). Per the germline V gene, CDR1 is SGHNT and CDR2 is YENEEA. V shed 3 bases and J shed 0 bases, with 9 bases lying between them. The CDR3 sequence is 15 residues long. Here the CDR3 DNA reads TGTGCCAGCAGCTTCAGCGGAAGCTCCTACAATGAGCAGTTCTTC. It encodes CASSFSGSSYNEQFF.

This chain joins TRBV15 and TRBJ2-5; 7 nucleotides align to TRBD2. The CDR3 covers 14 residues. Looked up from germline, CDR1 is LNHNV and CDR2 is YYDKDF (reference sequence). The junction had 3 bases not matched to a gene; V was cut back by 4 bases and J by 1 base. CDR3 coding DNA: TGTGCCACCAGCACGGGAGGCCCCCAAGAGACCCAGTACTTC. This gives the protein CATSTGGPQETQYF.

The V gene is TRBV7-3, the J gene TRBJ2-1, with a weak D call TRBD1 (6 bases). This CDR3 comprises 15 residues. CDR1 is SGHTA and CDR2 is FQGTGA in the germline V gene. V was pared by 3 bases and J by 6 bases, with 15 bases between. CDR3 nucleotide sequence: TGTGCCAGCAGCTTGGGGCAGGGGACCGGCAATGAGCAGTTCTTC. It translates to CASSLGQGTGNEQFF.

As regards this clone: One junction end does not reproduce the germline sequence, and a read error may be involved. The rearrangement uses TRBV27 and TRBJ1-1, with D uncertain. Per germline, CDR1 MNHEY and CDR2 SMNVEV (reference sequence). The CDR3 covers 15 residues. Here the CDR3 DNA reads TGTGCCAGCAGTTTGCGAGGAGGAGTGAATACTGAAGCTTTCTTT. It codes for CASSLRGGVNTEAFF.

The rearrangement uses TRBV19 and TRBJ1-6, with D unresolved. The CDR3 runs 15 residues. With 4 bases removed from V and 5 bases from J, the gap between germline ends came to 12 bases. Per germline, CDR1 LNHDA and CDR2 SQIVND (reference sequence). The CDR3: CASSNSGENNSPLHF. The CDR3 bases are TGTGCCAGTAGTAACAGCGGTGAGAATAATTCACCCCTCCACTTT.

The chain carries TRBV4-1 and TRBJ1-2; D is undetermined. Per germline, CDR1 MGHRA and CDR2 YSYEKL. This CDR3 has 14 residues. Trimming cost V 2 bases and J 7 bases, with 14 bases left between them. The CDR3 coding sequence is TGCGCCAGCAGCCAATACGTGCGGGGAGCTGGCTACACCTTC. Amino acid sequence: CASSQYVRGAGYTF.